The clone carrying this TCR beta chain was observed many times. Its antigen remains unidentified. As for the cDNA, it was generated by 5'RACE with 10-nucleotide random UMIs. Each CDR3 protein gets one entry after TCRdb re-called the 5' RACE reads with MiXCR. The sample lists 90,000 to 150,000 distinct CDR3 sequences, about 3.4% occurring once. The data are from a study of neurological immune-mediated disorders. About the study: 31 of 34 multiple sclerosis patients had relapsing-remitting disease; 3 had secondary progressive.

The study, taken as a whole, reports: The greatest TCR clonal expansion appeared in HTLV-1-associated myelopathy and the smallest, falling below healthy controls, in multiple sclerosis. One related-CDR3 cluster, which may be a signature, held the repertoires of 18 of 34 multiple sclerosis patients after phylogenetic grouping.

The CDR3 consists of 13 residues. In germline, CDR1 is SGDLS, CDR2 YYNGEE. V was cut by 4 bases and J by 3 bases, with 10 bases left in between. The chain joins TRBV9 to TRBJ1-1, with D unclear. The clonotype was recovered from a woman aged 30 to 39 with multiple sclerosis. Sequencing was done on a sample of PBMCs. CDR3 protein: CASSPDTYTEAFF. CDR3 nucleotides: TGTGCCAGCAGCCCTGACACCTACACTGAAGCTTTCTTT.